One sample yielded the 7 T cell receptor beta chains listed below, sequenced in a study of cytomegalovirus exposure and HLA in healthy donors (dated by TCRdb to about 2017). Libraries were made using the immunoSEQ multiplex PCR assay. For the multiplex PCR, a mixture combining 60 forward primers for TCR Vbeta segments and 13 reverse primers for TCR Jbeta segments was used. TCRdb mirrors the immuneACCESS table, restricted to in-frame sequences. Some clones are absent from its copies; in checked studies, under half trace to an unresolved V gene, and the reason for the others is unknown. In this sample the table shows about 130,000 clones, 70% to 85% of which occur a single time. The top ten hold around 7% of the sample. Specimen: PBMCs. The source of these receptors is a man aged 40-55 years in good health and CMV-seropositive.

The V and J genes are TRBV19 and TRBJ1-5; 9 nucleotides agree with TRBD1. Per germline, CDR1 LNHDA and CDR2 SQIVND (reference sequence). CDR3 length: 15 amino acids. Unmatched junction bases numbered 4, after V lost 4 bases and J lost 3 bases. The CDR3 DNA sequence: TGTGCCAGTAGTACCAGGGACAGGGACAATCAGCCCCAGCATTTT. Its protein product is CASSTRDRDNQPQHF.

The chain links TRBV7-8 to TRBJ2-7; D gene unclear. The CDR3 is made up of 14 amino acids. V was pared by 1 base and J by 5 bases, with 12 bases between. Germline V gene data show CDR1 as SGHVS and CDR2 as FQNEAQ. The CDR3 nucleotides read TGTGCCAGCAGCTTAGAACATGCCGCCGACGAGCAGTACTTC. Residues: CASSLEHAADEQYF.

This rearrangement joins TRBV7-3 to TRBJ1-2; 7 nucleotides align to TRBD1. The J segment lost 4 bases and the V segment lost 1 base, leaving 6 bases of the junction unmatched. Germline V CDR1 and CDR2: SGHTA, FQGTGA. This CDR3 has 15 amino acids. The CDR3 here is CASSLKTGPRYGYTF. Here the CDR3 DNA reads TGTGCCAGCAGCTTAAAGACAGGGCCCCGCTATGGCTACACCTTC.

Regarding this clone: Other nucleotide sequences from this sample produce the same CDR3. V gene TRBV2 combines with J gene TRBJ2-5, with 11 bases lining up with TRBD1. Trimming removed 3 bases from V and 5 bases from J; junction bases left unmatched: 5. The CDR3 loop spans 15 amino acids. Germline V gene data show CDR1 as SNHLY and CDR2 as FYNNEI. The CDR3 coding sequence is TGTGCCAGCAGTGACTTCGGGACAGGGGGTGAGACCCAGTACTTC. Residues: CASSDFGTGGETQYF.

The rearrangement links TRBV27 to TRBJ2-2; maybe TRBD2 (7 bases). The CDR3 runs 14 residues. Trimming shortened V by 7 bases and J by 2 bases, and 11 bases separated the two germline ends. In germline, CDR1 is MNHEY, CDR2 SMNVEV (reference sequence). The CDR3 reads CASMRGQNTGELFF. CDR3 in DNA: TGTGCCAGCATGCGGGGGCAAAACACCGGGGAGCTGTTTTTT.

The rearrangement uses TRBV9 and TRBJ1-4; 7 bases are shared with TRBD1. Germline lookup yields CDR1 SGDLS and CDR2 YYNGEE. The CDR3 has 14 residues. Trimming took 4 bases from V and 7 from J; bases not matched to a gene: 7. As DNA, the CDR3 is TGTGCCAGCAGCTCCCGCGACAGGGTTGAAAAACTGTTTTTT. Protein product: CASSSRDRVEKLFF.

This clone was counted only a few times. This chain connects TRBV7-6 to TRBJ1-5; 8 nucleotides agree with TRBD1. V dropped 5 bases and J dropped 5; count of bases not matched to a gene: 5. The CDR3 spans 14 residues. Germline lookup yields CDR1 SGHVS and CDR2 FNYEAQ. This chain's CDR3 is CASSAGGAHQPQHF. The CDR3 region has the DNA TGTGCCAGCAGCGCAGGGGGCGCGCATCAGCCCCAGCATTTT.